The 27 T cell receptor beta chains reported below all come from one sample, sequenced in a study of regulatory T cells in long-lasting Graves disease. Arm-PCR with iRepertoire HTBI primers amplified the CDR3 regions for these TCR beta libraries. TCRdb re-called the multiplex PCR reads through MiXCR, storing one row per CDR3 protein. The table lists 600,000 to 650,000 distinct CDR3 sequences, 15% to 20% of them singletons. As to time point: newly diagnosed GD, antithyroid drugs for less than 3 months. Making the TCR library involved RNA that had been extracted from PBMCs. The sample also formed part of further work on T cells in Graves' hyperthyroidism and ophthalmopathy.

Source: peripheral blood mononuclear cells (PBMCs), taken at new diagnosis, from a patient treated with antithyroid drugs. The receptors derive from a woman under 40 with Graves disease.

This chain links TRBV6-1 with TRBJ2-2; D might be TRBD2 (6 bases). The CDR3 consists of 14 residues. CDR1 MNHNS and CDR2 SASEGT come from the germline V gene. Between the trimmed V and J ends, which lost 5 bases and 7 bases, there was a span of 14 bases. The CDR3: CASSPTGVGGELFF. CDR3 sequence (DNA): TGTGCCAGCAGTCCAACGGGGGTGGGCGGGGAGCTGTTTTTT.

J is TRBJ2-7 and V is TRBV30, with 7 bases aligning to TRBD1. The V segment lost 2 bases and the J segment 4 bases; nucleotides outside the gene matches: 11. Germline V CDR1 and CDR2: GTSNPN, SVGIG (reference sequence). The CDR3 contains 15 residues. The DNA of the CDR3 is TGTGCCTGGAGTCTTTGGGACAGAGTTGGGTACGAGCAGTACTTC. Translated: CAWSLWDRVGYEQYF.

The chain is built from TRBV6-2 or TRBV6-3 and TRBJ2-1; D may be TRBD1 (6 bases). CDR1 is MNHEY and CDR2 is SVGEGT in the germline V gene. CDR3 length: 16 residues. V shed 0 bases and J shed 5 bases, with 14 bases lying between them. This chain's CDR3 is CASSYSGRGINNEQFF. The CDR3 DNA is TGTGCCAGCAGTTACTCCGGCAGGGGCATCAACAATGAGCAGTTCTTC.

Remarks on this clonotype: A much larger clone sits a single nucleotide away, making a read error possible. V and J are TRBV28 and TRBJ1-5; 10 bases align to TRBD1. The CDR3 is made up of 16 amino acids. Germline-derived CDR1 and CDR2 are MDHEN and SYDVKM. The CDR3 reads CACSSYPGQGHQPQHF. DNA for the CDR3: TGTGCCTGCAGTTCCTACCCGGGACAGGGGCATCAGCCCCAGCATTTT.

Worth noting for this clonotype: This may be a read error, as it is one base from a much larger clone. The gene calls are TRBV28 and TRBJ2-7, with a tentative D call TRBD2 (6 bases). V dropped 2 bases and J dropped 5 bases, with 13 bases sitting between them. The germline CDR1 and CDR2 sequences are MDHEN and SYDVKM. This CDR3 is built from 14 residues. The DNA for the CDR3 is TGTGCCAGCAGTTTAGTGACTAGTCGGCACGAGCAGTACTTC. It is translated as CASSLVTSRHEQYF.

This clonotype was found many times. This rearrangement joins TRBV5-1 to TRBJ1-2, with D maybe TRBD1 (5 bases). Trimming removed 3 bases at V and 6 bases at J, with 15 bases between. This CDR3 contains 14 residues. The germline V gene encodes CDR1 SGHRS and CDR2 YFSETQ. CDR3 bases: TGCGCCAGCAGCTCCCTGGGACGCCATGATGGCTACACCTTC. Translating it yields CASSSLGRHDGYTF.

This clonotype was found many times. The rearrangement joins TRBV11-2 to TRBJ2-3; 7 bases align to TRBD2. Germline values: CDR1 SGHAT, CDR2 FQNNGV. After removal of 3 bases from V and 5 bases from J, the junction contained 17 bases not matched to a gene. The CDR3 loop spans 18 amino acids. The CDR3 coding sequence is TGTGCCAGCAGCTTCCTAGGGACTCTAGCGGCGGTCGGAGATACGCAGTATTTT. Translating it yields CASSFLGTLAAVGDTQYF.

The table lists this clonotype with many counts. The chain carries TRBV28 and TRBJ2-1; TRBD1 might be the D (5 bases). The V end was cut by 3 bases, the J end by 7 bases, with 13 bases between. The V gene's germline CDR1 is MDHEN and CDR2 SYDVKM. The CDR3 runs to 14 residues. As DNA, the CDR3 is TGTGCCAGCAGTTTGGGCAGGGCGAGTAATGAGCAGTTCTTC. Protein product: CASSLGRASNEQFF.

The table lists this clonotype with a few counts. The chain uses TRBV18 and TRBJ1-2; D unresolved. The CDR3 is 13 amino acids. Germline values: CDR1 KGHSH, CDR2 LQKENI. Trimming pared 0 bases from V and 5 bases from J, leaving 7 bases between. The CDR3 nucleotides are TGTGCCAGCTCACCACCGTCGGGGTATGGCTACACCTTC. Translating gives CASSPPSGYGYTF. The full variable domain, in which reference TRBV18 and TRBJ1-2 provide the parts outside the CDR3, is NAGVMQNPRHLVRRRGQEARLRCSPMKGHSHVYWYRQLPEEGLKFMVYLQKENIIDESGMPKERFSAEFPKEGPSILRIQQVVRGDSAAYFCASSPPSGYGYTFGSGTRLTVV.

This clonotype was counted many times. The genes are TRBV28 and TRBJ2-1; 9 bases agree with TRBD1. In germline, CDR1 is MDHEN, CDR2 SYDVKM. Trimming at V came to 5 bases and at J to 5 bases, leaving 7 bases not matched to a gene. The CDR3 has 15 residues. The CDR3 protein is CASSPWDRVDNEQFF. DNA for the CDR3: TGTGCCAGCAGTCCTTGGGACAGGGTCGACAATGAGCAGTTCTTC.

This clonotype was seen ten or more times. The chain employs TRBV28 and TRBJ2-3; 12 bases line up with TRBD1. V trimming: 5 bases; J trimming: 1 base; junction bases outside the gene matches: 13. The CDR3 extends over 19 amino acids. The germline CDR1 and CDR2 sequences are MDHEN and SYDVKM. The DNA for the CDR3 is TGTGCCAGCAGTGCTCCGGGACAGGGGGCGATTGGGCGCACAGATACGCAGTATTTT. As protein: CASSAPGQGAIGRTDTQYF.

This clonotype was found many times. For the CDR3, the DNA is TGTGCCAGCAGTTACTCTCGGTTCGGAACGGGAAGTACTTCACCCCTCCACTTT. It yields the protein CASSYSRFGTGSTSPLHF. V gene TRBV6-5 combines with J gene TRBJ1-6; no definite D call. There are 18 residues in the CDR3. Trimming took off 0 bases at V and 9 bases at J, with 21 bases between the two ends. Germline V gene data show CDR1 as MNHEY and CDR2 as SVGAGI.

Only a few counts were recorded for this clonotype. The chain employs TRBV6-2 or TRBV6-3 and TRBJ1-1; TRBD1 might be the D (5 bases). CDR3 length equals 12 residues. Trimming cost V 6 bases and J 10 bases, with 15 bases left between them. Germline assignment: CDR1 MNHEY and CDR2 SVGEGT. CDR3 amino acids: CASRTAGGLAFF. Written as DNA, the CDR3 is TGTGCCAGCAGGACAGCCGGAGGCCTAGCTTTCTTT.

This clonotype was observed many times. V gene TRBV18 combines with J gene TRBJ1-1, with a tentative D call TRBD1 (6 bases). V lost 2 bases, J lost 0 bases, and 10 bases lay in between. The CDR3 covers 15 residues. Per the germline V gene, CDR1 is KGHSH and CDR2 is LQKENI. The CDR3 DNA is TGTGCCAGCTCACCATTGGACAGCCTGAACACTGAAGCTTTCTTT. This sequence encodes CASSPLDSLNTEAFF.

This clonotype was counted many times. The chain is built from TRBV12-3 or TRBV12-4 and TRBJ2-1; D remains ambiguous. V gave up 5 bases and J gave up 2 bases, with 10 bases separating them. This CDR3 has 14 residues. The CDR3 region is CASSLLLTYNEQFF. CDR3 DNA sequence: TGTGCCAGCAGTCTCCTTTTAACCTACAATGAGCAGTTCTTC.

This clonotype has a count of ten or more. The chain joins TRBV2 to TRBJ2-7; D tentatively fits TRBD1 or TRBD2 (7 bases each). With 7 bases removed from V and 6 bases from J, the gap between germline ends came to 19 bases. The CDR3 loop spans 14 amino acids. CDR1 and CDR2 from the germline V gene are SNHLY and FYNNEI. DNA for the CDR3: TGTGCCAGCACCTTGGGGGAGGGGGCGCTCGAGCAGTACTTC. Its protein product is CASTLGEGALEQYF.

This clonotype was counted ten times or more. V usage is TRBV28 and J usage is TRBJ1-4, with D tentatively TRBD1 (5 bases). The CDR3 length is 13 residues. Germline CDR1 and CDR2: MDHEN and SYDVKM. Trimming cost V 6 bases and J 7 bases, with 12 bases left between them. CDR3 nucleotide sequence: TGTGCCAGCAGCAGGGACCTCGGTGAAAAACTGTTTTTT. It yields the protein CASSRDLGEKLFF.

This clonotype appeared a few times. The rearrangement joins TRBV7-9 to TRBJ1-6; 7 nucleotides line up with TRBD1. Germline assignment: CDR1 SEHNR and CDR2 FQNEAQ (reference sequence). V was pared by 2 bases and J by 10 bases, with 8 bases of the junction left unmatched. This CDR3 contains 15 residues. CDR3 region: CASSLTPTGDSPLHF. The CDR3 DNA sequence: TGTGCCAGCAGCTTAACGCCCACAGGGGACTCACCCCTCCACTTT.

The V and J genes are TRBV5-1 and TRBJ1-2; D is unclear. Trimming stripped 4 bases from V and 1 base from J, with 20 bases between. CDR3 length: 17 amino acids. The V gene's germline CDR1 is SGHRS and CDR2 YFSETQ. The CDR3 is CASSPRHQIGVNYGYTF. CDR3 coding DNA: TGCGCCAGCAGCCCCAGGCACCAAATCGGAGTTAACTATGGCTACACCTTC. The full variable domain, its missing parts supplied by reference TRBV5-1 and TRBJ1-2, is KAGVTQTPRYLIKTRGQQVTLSCSPISGHRSVSWYQQTPGQGLQFLFEYFSETQRNKGNFPGRFSGRQFSNSRSEMNVSTLELGDSALYLCASSPRHQIGVNYGYTFGSGTRLTVV.

The chain carries TRBV5-1 and TRBJ2-1; 9 bases agree with TRBD1. The J call may be in error: the DNA end matches TRBJ2-5 better. There are 13 residues in the CDR3. CDR1 and CDR2 from the germline V gene are SGHRS and YFSETQ. Written as DNA, the CDR3 is TGCGCCAGCAGCCGCGGACAGGGGCAGACCCAGTACTTC. As protein: CASSRGQGQTQYF.

The chain employs TRBV19 and TRBJ2-6; tentatively, D is TRBD1 or TRBD2 (5 bases each). CDR3 length: 19 amino acids. The ends were cut back, 5 bases at V and 0 bases at J, with 20 bases in the middle. Germline CDR1 and CDR2: LNHDA and SQIVND (reference sequence). The CDR3 spells CASSSIPGPSYSGANVLTF. The CDR3 DNA sequence: TGTGCCAGTAGTTCAATCCCGGGGCCCTCATACTCTGGGGCCAACGTCCTGACTTTC.

J is TRBJ1-5 and V is TRBV18; TRBD1 might be the D (6 bases). The ends were cut back, 3 bases at V and 4 bases at J, with 10 bases in the middle. Looked up from germline, CDR1 is KGHSH and CDR2 is LQKENI. The CDR3 runs to 14 residues. CDR3 sequence reads: CASSPQDRNQPQHF. The CDR3 DNA reads TGTGCCAGCTCACCCCAAGACAGGAATCAGCCCCAGCATTTT.

The chain uses TRBV3-1 and TRBJ2-3; 10 bases map to TRBD2. The CDR3 is made up of 18 amino acids. The ends lost 1 base at V and 0 bases at J; junction bases unmatched: 7. Germline V lookup: CDR1 LGHDT, CDR2 YNNKEL (reference sequence). Written as DNA, the CDR3 is TGTGCCAGCAGCCAAGCCCTTCTAGCGGGAGTGAGCACAGATACGCAGTATTTT. Its protein is CASSQALLAGVSTDTQYF.

This clonotype was seen many times. DNA of the CDR3: TGTGCCTGGAGTGGGGAGGCCGACAAGGGCAATCAGCCCCAGCATTTT. Translation: CAWSGEADKGNQPQHF. The rearrangement joins TRBV30 to TRBJ1-5; D gene uncertain. The CDR3 spans 16 residues. Per the germline V gene, CDR1 is GTSNPN and CDR2 is SVGIG (reference sequence). Trimming took 1 base from V and 2 from J, leaving 15 bases between them.

This clonotype was seen a handful of times. V and J are TRBV15 and TRBJ1-2; D is unresolved. In germline, CDR1 is LNHNV, CDR2 YYDKDF (reference sequence). V lost 0 bases and J lost 4, with 9 bases in between. This CDR3 contains 14 residues. CDR3 nucleotides: TGTGCCACCAGCAGAGATCGCGTGTCCTATGGCTACACCTTC. Amino acid sequence: CATSRDRVSYGYTF.

Many counts were recorded for this clonotype. This chain joins TRBV6-1 and TRBJ2-2; D not resolved. This CDR3 has 13 amino acids. CDR1 MNHNS and CDR2 SASEGT come from the germline V gene. V was cut by 6 bases and J by 8 bases, with 13 bases left in between. CDR3 sequence: CASRVLKAGELFF. The CDR3 coding sequence is TGTGCCAGCAGAGTCTTGAAGGCGGGGGAGCTGTTTTTT.

This clonotype appeared a few times. The chain has TRBV28 and TRBJ2-7, with 7 positions matching TRBD1. Germline trimming cut 5 bases from V and 4 bases from J; bases unmatched to any gene: 11. CDR1 is MDHEN and CDR2 is SYDVKM in the germline V gene. The CDR3 length is 15 residues. The CDR3 loop reads CASSLRQGRWYEQYF. The DNA of the CDR3 is TGTGCCAGCAGTCTCCGACAGGGTCGGTGGTACGAGCAGTACTTC.